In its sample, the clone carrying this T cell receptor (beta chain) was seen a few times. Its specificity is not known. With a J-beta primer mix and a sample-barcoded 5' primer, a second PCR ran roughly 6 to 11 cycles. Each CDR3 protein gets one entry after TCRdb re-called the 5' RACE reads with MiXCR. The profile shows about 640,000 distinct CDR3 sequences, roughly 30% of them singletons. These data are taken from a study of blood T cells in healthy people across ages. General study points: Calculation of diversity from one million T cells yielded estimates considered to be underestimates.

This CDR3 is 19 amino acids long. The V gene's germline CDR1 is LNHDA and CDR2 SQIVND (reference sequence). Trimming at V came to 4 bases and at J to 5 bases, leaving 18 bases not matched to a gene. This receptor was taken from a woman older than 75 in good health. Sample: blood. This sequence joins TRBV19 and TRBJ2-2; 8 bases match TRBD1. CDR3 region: CASSTQAGTGRFMTGELFF. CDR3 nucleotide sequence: TGTGCCAGTAGTACCCAGGCCGGGACAGGACGATTTATGACCGGGGAGCTGTTTTTT.